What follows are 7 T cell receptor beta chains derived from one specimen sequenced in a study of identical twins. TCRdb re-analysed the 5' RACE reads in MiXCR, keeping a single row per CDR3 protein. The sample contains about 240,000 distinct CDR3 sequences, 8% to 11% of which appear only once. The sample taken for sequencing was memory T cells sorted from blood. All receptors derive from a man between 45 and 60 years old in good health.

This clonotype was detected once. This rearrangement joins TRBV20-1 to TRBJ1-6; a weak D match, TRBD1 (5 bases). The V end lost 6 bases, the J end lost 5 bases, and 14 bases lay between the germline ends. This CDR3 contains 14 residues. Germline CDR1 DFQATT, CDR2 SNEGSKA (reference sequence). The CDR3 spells CSAPGGGNNSPLHF. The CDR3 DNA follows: TGCAGTGCCCCCGGTGGGGGGAATAATTCACCCCTCCACTTT.

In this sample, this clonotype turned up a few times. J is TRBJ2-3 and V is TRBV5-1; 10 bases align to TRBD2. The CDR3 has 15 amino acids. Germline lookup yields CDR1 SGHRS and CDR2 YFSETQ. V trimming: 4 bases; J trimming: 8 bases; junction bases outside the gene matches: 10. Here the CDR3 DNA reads TGCGCCAGCAGCCGTCCGGGACTAGCGTTGGCTACGCAGTATTTT. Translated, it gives CASSRPGLALATQYF.

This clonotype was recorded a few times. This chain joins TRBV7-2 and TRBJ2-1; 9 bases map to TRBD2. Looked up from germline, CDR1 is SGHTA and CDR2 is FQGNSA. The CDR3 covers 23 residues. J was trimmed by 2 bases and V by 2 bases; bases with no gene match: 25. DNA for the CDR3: TGTGCCAGCAGCTTACGGACCGGGTTCGGCGGGAGGGATATCCGAACAACCTACAATGAGCAGTTCTTC. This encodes CASSLRTGFGGRDIRTTYNEQFF.

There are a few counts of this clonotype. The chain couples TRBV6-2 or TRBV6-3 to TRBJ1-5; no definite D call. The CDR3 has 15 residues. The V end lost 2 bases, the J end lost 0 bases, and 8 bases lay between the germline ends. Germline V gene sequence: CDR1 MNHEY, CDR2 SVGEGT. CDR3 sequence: CASSYGLGSNQPQHF. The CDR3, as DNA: TGTGCCAGCAGTTACGGACTGGGTAGCAATCAGCCCCAGCATTTT.

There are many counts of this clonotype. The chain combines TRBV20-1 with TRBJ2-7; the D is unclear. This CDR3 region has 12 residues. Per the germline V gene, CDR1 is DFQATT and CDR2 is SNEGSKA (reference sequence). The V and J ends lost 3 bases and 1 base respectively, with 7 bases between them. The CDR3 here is CSARVTSYEQYF. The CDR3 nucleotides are TGCAGTGCTAGGGTCACTTCCTACGAGCAGTACTTC.

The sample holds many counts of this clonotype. The DNA for the CDR3 is TGTGCCAGCAGCTTATGGCAGCGGCAAGAGACCCAGTACTTC. Its translation: CASSLWQRQETQYF. V and J are TRBV7-2 and TRBJ2-5, with D possibly TRBD2 on 5 matching bases. V lost 2 bases and J lost 2, with 9 bases in between. The CDR3 is 14 residues long. Germline lookup yields CDR1 SGHTA and CDR2 FQGNSA.

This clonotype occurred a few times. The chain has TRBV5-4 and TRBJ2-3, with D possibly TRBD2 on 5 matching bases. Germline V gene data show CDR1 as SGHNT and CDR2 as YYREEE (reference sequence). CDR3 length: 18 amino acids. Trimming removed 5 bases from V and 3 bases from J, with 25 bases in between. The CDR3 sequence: CASSPNGELYVVTDTQYF. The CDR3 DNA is TGTGCCAGCAGTCCCAACGGGGAACTATATGTTGTTACAGATACGCAGTATTTT.